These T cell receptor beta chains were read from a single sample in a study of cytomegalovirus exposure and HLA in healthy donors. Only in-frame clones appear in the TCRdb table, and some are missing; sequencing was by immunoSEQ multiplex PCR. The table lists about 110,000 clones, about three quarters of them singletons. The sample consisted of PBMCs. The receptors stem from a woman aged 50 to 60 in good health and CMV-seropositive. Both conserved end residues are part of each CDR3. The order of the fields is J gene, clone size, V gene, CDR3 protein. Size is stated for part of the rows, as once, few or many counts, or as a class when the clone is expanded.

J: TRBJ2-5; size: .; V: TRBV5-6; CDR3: CASSYWATVDQETQYF
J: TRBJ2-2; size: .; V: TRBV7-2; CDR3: CASSAGLAGGRTGELFF
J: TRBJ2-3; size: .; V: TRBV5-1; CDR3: CASSPRDGGYDTQYF
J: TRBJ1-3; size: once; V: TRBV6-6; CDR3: CASSYSSGGAGNTIYF
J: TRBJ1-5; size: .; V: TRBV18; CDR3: CASSPPGDTLRHF
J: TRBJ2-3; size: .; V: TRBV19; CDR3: CASTRTRSTDTQYF
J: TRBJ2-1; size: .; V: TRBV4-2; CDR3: CASSQGGGSNEQFF
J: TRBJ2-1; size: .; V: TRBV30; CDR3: CAWILDRDNEQFF
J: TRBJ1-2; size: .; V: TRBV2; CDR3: CASSEGSNYGYTF
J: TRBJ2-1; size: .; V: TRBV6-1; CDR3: CATAEPYNEQFF
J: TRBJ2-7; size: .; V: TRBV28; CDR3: CASSSTNRLAGGTRQYF
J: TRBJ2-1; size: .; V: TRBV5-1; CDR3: CASSLELYNEQFF
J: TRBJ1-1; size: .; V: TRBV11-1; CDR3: CASSLSGETEAFF
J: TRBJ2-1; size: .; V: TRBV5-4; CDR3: CATRERGGRNEQFF
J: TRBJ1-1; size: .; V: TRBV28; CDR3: CASSPRQFEDTEAFF
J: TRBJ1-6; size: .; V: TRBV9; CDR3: CASSPRNSPLHF